A selection of T cell receptor beta chains follows, all from one sample in a study of shared clonotypes between healthy human individuals. Measured with immunoSEQ multiplex PCR; TCRdb has only the in-frame clones, and not every one. This table holds around 1.6 million clones, 98% found once. The specimen sequenced was naive CD4+ T cells sorted from blood. These receptors were collected from a man aged 30-40 years in good health. The CDR3 runs from the conserved cysteine through the conserved F or W. A D gene is named only where the DNA matches it firmly. Expanded clones get a size class; other rows say once, few or many, or leave the size out.

size | D | J | V | CDR3 | DNA
. | . | TRBJ2-2 | TRBV7-9 | CASSLIGGETGELFF | TGTGCCAGCAGCTTAATTGGAGGGGAGACCGGGGAGCTGTTTTTT
. | . | TRBJ2-1 | TRBV14 | CASSQVFEQFF | TGTGCCAGCAGCCAAGTTTTTGAGCAGTTCTTC
. | TRBD1 | TRBJ1-5 | TRBV5-6 | CASSSRGLSQPQHF | TGTGCCAGCAGCTCCAGGGGGCTTTCTCAGCCCCAGCATTTT
once | . | TRBJ2-3 | TRBV27 | CATKRGQARTDTQYF | TGTGCCACCAAGAGGGGCCAGGCTCGCACAGATACGCAGTATTTT
. | . | TRBJ2-1 | TRBV7-2 | CASSHPPSYNEQFF | TGTGCCAGCAGCCACCCCCCCAGCTACAATGAGCAGTTCTTC
. | . | TRBJ2-2 | TRBV5-4 | CASSLEVLGTGELFF | TGTGCCAGCAGCTTGGAAGTTTTGGGCACCGGGGAGCTGTTTTTT
. | . | TRBJ1-2 | TRBV6-1 | CASSRADGYTF | TGTGCCAGCAGTAGGGCCGATGGCTACACCTTC
. | TRBD1 | TRBJ2-7 | TRBV6-5 | CASRRTGSSYEQYF | TGTGCCAGCAGAAGGACAGGGAGTTCCTACGAGCAGTACTTC
. | . | TRBJ1-2 | TRBV6-1 | CASSEHRLGKVDYGYTF | TGTGCCAGCAGTGAACACAGACTCGGAAAGGTGGACTATGGCTACACCTTC
. | . | TRBJ2-1 | TRBV7-3 | CASSSGSYNEQFF | TGTGCCAGCAGCTCTGGTTCCTACAATGAGCAGTTCTTC
once | . | TRBJ2-2 | TRBV6-6 | CASSYPTGELFF | TGTGCCAGCAGTTATCCTACCGGGGAGCTGTTTTTT
. | TRBD1 | TRBJ2-5 | TRBV27 | CASSPDRGRQETQYF | TGTGCCAGCAGTCCGGACAGGGGGAGACAAGAGACCCAGTACTTC
. | . | TRBJ2-5 | TRBV11-2 | CASSLDHALETQYF | TGTGCCAGCAGCTTAGATCATGCCTTGGAGACCCAGTACTTC
. | . | TRBJ2-1 | TRBV6-5 | CASSYNPAVYNEQFF | TGTGCCAGCAGTTACAATCCCGCGGTATACAATGAGCAGTTCTTC
. | . | TRBJ1-1 | TRBV6-5 | CASSYSLRTGTTEAFF | TGTGCCAGCAGTTACTCATTGCGTACAGGGACCACTGAAGCTTTCTTT
once | TRBD1 | TRBJ1-5 | TRBV28 | CASSPRTGAGNQPQHF | TGTGCCAGCAGTCCCAGGACAGGGGCCGGCAATCAGCCCCAGCATTTT
. | . | TRBJ2-1 | TRBV15 | CATSRAAYNEQFF | TGTGCCACCAGCAGAGCTGCCTACAATGAGCAGTTCTTC
. | . | TRBJ2-7 | TRBV6-5 | CASSYSTGGTPYEQYF | TGTGCCAGCAGTTACTCGACTGGGGGGACCCCCTACGAGCAGTACTTC
. | . | TRBJ2-3 | TRBV21-1 | CASSKSWTHRGVTDTQYF | TGTGCCAGCAGCAAAAGTTGGACTCACAGGGGGGTCACAGATACGCAGTATTTT
. | . | TRBJ1-2 | TRBV5-5 | CASSLEAGAYGYTF | TGTGCCAGCAGCTTGGAGGCAGGCGCCTATGGCTACACCTTC
. | . | TRBJ2-7 | TRBV6-5 | CASSFPGGEYEQYF | TGTGCCAGCAGCTTCCCAGGGGGGGAATACGAGCAGTACTTC
. | . | TRBJ2-2 | TRBV29-1 | CSVGTGFDTGELFF | TGCAGCGTTGGAACAGGGTTCGACACCGGGGAGCTGTTTTTT
. | TRBD2 | TRBJ2-3 | TRBV7-8 | CASSYRLAGLTDTQYF | TGTGCCAGCAGCTACCGTTTAGCGGGACTCACAGATACGCAGTATTTT
. | . | TRBJ1-2 | TRBV30 | CAWSAQYGYTF | TGTGCCTGGAGTGCACAGTATGGCTACACCTTC
. | TRBD2 | TRBJ2-7 | TRBV28 | CASTRGGTRSREQYF | TGTGCCAGCACCCGAGGTGGGACTAGAAGTCGCGAGCAGTACTTC
. | . | TRBJ2-7 | TRBV5-1 | CASSLPGPYEQYF | TGCGCCAGCAGCTTACCCGGCCCCTACGAGCAGTACTTC